Sequencing of this TCR beta chain was carried out in a study of blood T cells in healthy people across ages. Study-wide background: About one barcoded beta molecule per two T cells was captured by template switching.

Germline V lookup: CDR1 LGHNA, CDR2 YNFKEQ. The V and J ends lost 0 bases and 5 bases respectively, with 17 bases between them. The CDR3 extends over 17 amino acids. Broader study findings: A greater number of naive CD4+ cells and higher diversity distinguished long-lived donors from aged donors. The CMV status of each donor remained undetermined, and this could have confounded shifts in expanded clonotypes.

Using a J-beta primer mix together with a sample-barcoded 5' primer, a second PCR was run for roughly 7 to 11 cycles. Each cDNA molecule received a tag from a template-switch adaptor that had 12 random nucleotides. TCRdb reprocessed the 5' RACE reads with MiXCR, giving one entry per CDR3 protein. The sample lists about 830,000 distinct CDR3 sequences, 58% occurring once. On this clonotype itself: Its antigen is undetermined.

This receptor was taken from a man aged 25 to 40 in good health. V is TRBV4-2 and J is TRBJ2-1, with D perhaps matching TRBD2 (7 bases). Sequenced: blood. The CDR3 loop reads CASSQDLGGGPDNEQFF. The CDR3, as DNA: TGTGCCAGCAGCCAAGATCTAGGGGGAGGGCCAGACAATGAGCAGTTCTTC.